This T cell receptor beta chain was observed in a study of memory CD8 T cells in hepatitis C reinfection. This clone was counted once. As to time point: late/post reinfection, 12 to 24 weeks after detection. Sorted cells were sequenced directly ex vivo without any in vitro expansion. A couple of donors provided sorted CD3+ CD8+ CD45RO- naive CD8 T cells at all three reinfection time points. Trimming cost V 5 bases and J 3 bases, with 9 bases left between them. Germline lookup yields CDR1 SGHDT and CDR2 YYEEEE. This CDR3 has 13 amino acids. Produced via immunoSEQ multiplex PCR; TCRdb's table is partial and in-frame only. The profile shows about 50,000 clones, roughly nine tenths of them singletons.

The V gene is TRBV5-6, the J gene TRBJ2-1; D uncertain. This sequence was found in a man aged 18 to 30 with hepatitis C virus infection. Sequencing input: naive CD8+ T cells sorted from blood. The CDR3 sequence: CASSEAGYNEQFF. CDR3 DNA sequence: TGTGCCAGCAGTGAAGCTGGCTACAATGAGCAGTTCTTC.